The 9 T cell receptor beta chains listed next were all sequenced from one sample in a study of cytomegalovirus exposure and HLA in healthy donors. Primers included in the PCR were 60 Vbeta and 13 Jbeta primers. Data came from immunoSEQ multiplex PCR; TCRdb stores just in-frame clones and leaves some out. Among nearly 200,000 clones listed, over 80% were seen once. The sample consisted of PBMCs. The receptors originated from a man younger than 45 in good health and CMV-seronegative.

The chain carries TRBV13 and TRBJ2-7; 7 nucleotides agree with TRBD2. V lost 5 bases, J lost 4 bases, and 14 bases stayed unmatched. Germline-derived CDR1 and CDR2 are PRHDT and FYEKMQ (reference sequence). The CDR3 length is 16 residues. CDR3 region: CASSPLAGEARYEQYF. The DNA of the CDR3 is TGTGCCAGCAGCCCCCTCGCGGGAGAGGCTAGGTACGAGCAGTACTTC.

The rearrangement joins TRBV30 to TRBJ2-7, with no clear D. Trimming cost V 1 base and J 4 bases, with 5 bases left between them. The germline CDR1 and CDR2 sequences are GTSNPN and SVGIG (reference sequence). The CDR3 is 11 amino acids. The CDR3 DNA sequence: TGTGCCTGGAGTGGAGGTTACGAGCAGTACTTC. This gives the protein CAWSGGYEQYF.

The chain combines TRBV30 with TRBJ1-5, with D unclear. Looked up from germline, CDR1 is GTSNPN and CDR2 is SVGIG (reference sequence). V lost 4 bases and J 7 bases, leaving 14 bases between the germline ends. The CDR3 is 13 residues long. The CDR3 here is CAWTTNWAQPQHF. DNA for the CDR3: TGTGCCTGGACCACCAACTGGGCACAGCCCCAGCATTTT.

The J gene is TRBJ1-3, the V gene TRBV9; unclear D gene. The CDR3 sequence is 16 residues long. Trimming pared 0 bases from V and 3 bases from J, leaving 13 bases between. The germline CDR1 and CDR2 sequences are SGDLS and YYNGEE. The CDR3 DNA follows: TGTGCCAGCAGCGTAGAAAACGGACTCCGTGGAAACACCATATATTTT. Its translation is CASSVENGLRGNTIYF.

This clone appeared a single time. CDR3: CASSSGQESSYNEQFF. Written as DNA, the CDR3 is TGTGCCAGCAGCTCTGGACAGGAAAGCTCCTACAATGAGCAGTTCTTC. This chain uses TRBV11-1 with TRBJ2-1, with 7 bases matching TRBD1. This CDR3 comprises 16 residues. J lost 0 bases, V lost 4 bases, and 6 bases had no gene match. Per germline, CDR1 SGHAT and CDR2 FQDESV (reference sequence).

CDR3: CATSRDREGLNYGYTF. DNA of the CDR3: TGTGCCACCAGCAGAGATCGGGAGGGCTTAAACTATGGCTACACCTTC. The V and J genes are TRBV15 and TRBJ1-2, with D hard to call. Deletions cut 0 bases from V and 2 bases from J, with 13 bases between. The CDR3 is 16 amino acids. Germline CDR1 is LNHNV and CDR2 is YYDKDF (reference sequence).

This clone was seen just once. This chain joins TRBV29-1 and TRBJ1-4, with 8 bases fitting TRBD1. J gave up 5 bases and V 6 bases, and 8 bases lay outside the gene matches. The CDR3 consists of 14 residues. The germline V gene encodes CDR1 SQVTM and CDR2 ANQGSEA. The CDR3 sequence: CSVLGGTGNEKLFF. CDR3 DNA: TGCAGCGTGTTGGGCGGGACAGGAAATGAAAAACTGTTTTTT.

This clone has only one observation. The rearrangement joins TRBV18 to TRBJ2-6, with TRBD1 as a possible D gene (6 bases). The germline V and J ends were trimmed by 4 bases and 1 base, with 8 bases remaining between them. The CDR3 runs to 15 residues. The germline V gene has CDR1 KGHSH and CDR2 LQKENI. The CDR3 sequence: CASSLDRSGANVLTF. The DNA for the CDR3 is TGTGCCAGCTCACTAGACAGGTCTGGGGCCAACGTCCTGACTTTC.

The V gene is TRBV18, the J gene TRBJ2-7, with TRBD1 identical over 9 bases. V shed 0 bases and J 5 bases; nucleotides not matched to a gene: 11. Germline V CDR1 and CDR2: KGHSH, LQKENI. The CDR3 spans 17 residues. CDR3 residues: CASSPPGAGQGGHEQYF. CDR3 sequence (DNA): TGTGCCAGCTCACCACCGGGAGCGGGACAGGGTGGGCACGAGCAGTACTTC.